The rows below give T cell receptor beta chains drawn from one sample of a study of beta chain features in type 1 diabetes. Profiling relied on immunoSEQ multiplex PCR, and the TCRdb table lists in-frame clones only, not all of them. The sample holds under 300,000 clones; 11% are singletons and the top ten take more than 0.015%. The sample was naive CD4+ T cells from blood. Receptors originate from a man aged 30 to 39 with type 1 diabetes. Both conserved end residues are trimmed from each CDR3.

v_call	j_call	cdr3_aa
TRBV7-8	TRBJ1-4	ASSLGRVEDEKLF
TRBV5-1	TRBJ1-5	ASSLTGPEPQH
TRBV28	TRBJ2-2	ASSLFGLAGGLNTGELF
TRBV9	TRBJ1-3	ASSVSRDTIY
TRBV7-8	TRBJ2-2	ASSLSAGTGELF
TRBV10-3	TRBJ2-7	AIGAENEQY
TRBV15	TRBJ2-3	ATSSRDTSSTDTQY
TRBV5-1	TRBJ1-2	ASSSTLGDPRRGRTYT
TRBV2	TRBJ2-7	ASSERASGLYEQY
TRBV7-9	TRBJ1-1	ASSLSGEAF
TRBV20-1	TRBJ1-2	SARTEGGYT
TRBV28	TRBJ1-1	ASSSAPGTEAF
TRBV7-2	TRBJ1-2	ASSSPPGTGNGYT
TRBV27	TRBJ2-3	ASSLRTGSTDTQY
TRBV6-5	TRBJ1-2	ASRTTVNYGYT
TRBV6-5	TRBJ2-7	ASSYSGTGEYEQY